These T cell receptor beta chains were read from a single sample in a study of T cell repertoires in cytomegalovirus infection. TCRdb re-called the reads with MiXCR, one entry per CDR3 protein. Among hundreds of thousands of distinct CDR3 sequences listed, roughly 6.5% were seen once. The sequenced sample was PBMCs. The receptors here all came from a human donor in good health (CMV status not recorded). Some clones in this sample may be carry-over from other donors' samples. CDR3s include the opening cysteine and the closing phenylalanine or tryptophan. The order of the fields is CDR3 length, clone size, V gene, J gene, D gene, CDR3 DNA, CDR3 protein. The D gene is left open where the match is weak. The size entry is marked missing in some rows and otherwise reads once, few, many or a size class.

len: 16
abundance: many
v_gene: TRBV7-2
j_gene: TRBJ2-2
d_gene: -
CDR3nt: TGTGCCAGCAGCTTCCGGACAGGGAGGGACACCGGGGAGCTGTTTTTT
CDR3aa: CASSFRTGRDTGELFF

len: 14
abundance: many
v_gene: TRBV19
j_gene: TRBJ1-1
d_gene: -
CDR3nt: TGTGCCAGTAGCCTAGACAGGCCAAACACTGAAGCTTTCTTT
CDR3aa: CASSLDRPNTEAFF

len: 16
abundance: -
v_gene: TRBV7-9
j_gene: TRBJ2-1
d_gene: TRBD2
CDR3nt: TGCGCCAGCAGCTTAGATGTATTAGCGGGGGGCAATGAGCAGTTCTTC
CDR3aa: CASSLDVLAGGNEQFF

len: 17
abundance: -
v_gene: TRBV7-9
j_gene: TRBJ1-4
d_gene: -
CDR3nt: TGTGCCAGCAGCTTAATCGTAGCGGATGCAACTAATGAAAAACTGTTTTTT
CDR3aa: CASSLIVADATNEKLFF

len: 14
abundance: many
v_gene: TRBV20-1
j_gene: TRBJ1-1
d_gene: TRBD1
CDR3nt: TGCAGTGCTAGAGAGACAGGGGGAACCACTGAAGCTTTCTTT
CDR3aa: CSARETGGTTEAFF

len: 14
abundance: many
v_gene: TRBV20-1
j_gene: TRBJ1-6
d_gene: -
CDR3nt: TGCAGTGCTAGAGTCTCCGGCTATAATTCACCCCTCCACTTT
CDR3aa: CSARVSGYNSPLHF

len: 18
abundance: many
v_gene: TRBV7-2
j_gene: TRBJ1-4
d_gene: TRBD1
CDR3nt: TGTGCCAGCAGCTTAACGGTGTTAAGAACGGGACAGGGGGGAAAACTGTTTTTT
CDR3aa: CASSLTVLRTGQGGKLFF

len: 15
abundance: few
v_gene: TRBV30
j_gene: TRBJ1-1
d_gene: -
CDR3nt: TGTGCCTGGAGTACATGGGGCCATAAGGACACTGAAGCTTTCTTT
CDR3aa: CAWSTWGHKDTEAFF

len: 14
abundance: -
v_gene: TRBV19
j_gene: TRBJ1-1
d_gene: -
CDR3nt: TGTGCCAGTAGTATCTACTCAGGGAACACTGAAGCTTTCTTT
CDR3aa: CASSIYSGNTEAFF

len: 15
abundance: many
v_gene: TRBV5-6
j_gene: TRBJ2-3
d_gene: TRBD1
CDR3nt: TGTGCCAGCAGCTTACAGGGGAGAAGCACAGATACGCAGTATTTT
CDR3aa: CASSLQGRSTDTQYF